Following are 18 T cell receptor beta chains from one sample sequenced in a study of CD8+CD57+ T cells in acquired aplastic anemia. It was genomic DNA that served as the template for profiling TCR beta VDJ and CDR3. One entry per CDR3 protein results from TCRdb running MiXCR on the reads. Of about 170,000 distinct CDR3 sequences in the sample, just under 65% were seen once. What was sequenced was sorted CD4+, CD8+, or CD8+CD57+ T cells (not recorded which) from PBMCs. The receptors here all came from a human donor in good health.

This clonotype was counted many times. J is TRBJ2-2 and V is TRBV7-9, with a weak D call TRBD2 (5 bases). The CDR3 extends over 13 amino acids. Germline CDR1 SEHNR, CDR2 FQNEAQ (reference sequence). Trimming took off 6 bases at V and 6 bases at J, with 11 bases between the two ends. CDR3 amino acids: CASSRQEAGELFF. DNA of the CDR3: TGTGCCAGCAGTCGTCAGGAGGCCGGGGAGCTGTTTTTT.

J is TRBJ2-7 and V is TRBV6-4, with 9 bases aligning to TRBD1. The CDR3 consists of 15 residues. With V trimmed by 6 bases and J by 5 bases, 11 bases remained unmatched. Germline CDR1 is MRHNA and CDR2 is SNTAGT. CDR3: CASRPGTGITHEQYF. The CDR3 nucleotides read TGTGCCAGCAGACCCGGGACAGGGATCACTCACGAGCAGTACTTC.

Only one count was recorded for this clonotype. This chain connects TRBV7-2 to TRBJ2-5; weak D call: TRBD1 (5 bases). Between the trimmed V and J ends, which lost 3 bases and 5 bases, there was a span of 19 bases. This CDR3 contains 16 residues. The germline CDR1 and CDR2 sequences are SGHTA and FQGNSA. The CDR3, as DNA: TGTGCCAGCAGCTTTATGACAGTGGACAAGACGGAGACCCAGTACTTC. Residues: CASSFMTVDKTETQYF. Based on the CDR3 plus reference TRBV7-2 and TRBJ2-5, the full variable domain is GAGVSQSPSNKVTEKGKDVELRCDPISGHTALYWYRQSLGQGLEFLIYFQGNSAPDKSGLPSDRFSAERTGGSVSTLTIQRTQQEDSAVYLCASSFMTVDKTETQYFGPGTRLLVL.

This chain links TRBV19 with TRBJ2-7, with a tentative D call TRBD1 (5 bases). V shed 1 base and J shed 0 bases, with 10 bases lying between them. Germline CDR1 reads LNHDA; CDR2 reads SQIVND (reference sequence). The CDR3 runs to 15 residues. The CDR3 region is CASSIGTGTSYEQYF. The CDR3 DNA reads TGTGCCAGTAGTATAGGTACAGGCACCTCCTACGAGCAGTACTTC.

This clonotype was counted many times. This sequence joins TRBV24-1 and TRBJ2-5; D perhaps matches TRBD2 (7 bases). This CDR3 spans 16 amino acids. Trimming cost V 4 bases and J 1 base, with 15 bases left between them. Germline CDR1 KGHDR, CDR2 SFDVKD. Written as DNA, the CDR3 is TGTGCCACCAGTGACTATACAGGGACTATCCAAGAGACCCAGTACTTC. Its protein is CATSDYTGTIQETQYF.

The rearrangement uses TRBV29-1 and TRBJ2-7; D is unresolved. Germline CDR1 and CDR2: SQVTM and ANQGSEA. V dropped 6 bases and J dropped 2 bases, with 11 bases sitting between them. This CDR3 is 12 amino acids long. CDR3 sequence: CSVSDGPYEQYF. The CDR3 DNA sequence: TGCAGCGTGTCGGACGGACCCTACGAGCAGTACTTC.

The gene calls are TRBV20-1 and TRBJ1-2; D ambiguous. The CDR3 totals 14 residues. Germline V CDR1 and CDR2: DFQATT, SNEGSKA (reference sequence). Deletions cut 0 bases from V and 7 bases from J, with 15 bases between. This chain's CDR3 is CSARDSGRWGGYTF. CDR3 sequence (DNA): TGCAGTGCTAGAGATAGCGGCAGATGGGGTGGCTACACCTTC.

The chain is built from TRBV2 and TRBJ2-5; possibly TRBD1 or TRBD2 for D (5 bases each). Deletions cut 6 bases from V and 5 bases from J, with 13 bases between. Germline V lookup: CDR1 SNHLY, CDR2 FYNNEI. The CDR3 is 13 residues long. The CDR3 here is CASSGTTGETQYF. The DNA of the CDR3 is TGTGCCAGCAGCGGGACGACTGGCGAGACCCAGTACTTC.

This rearrangement joins TRBV7-4 to TRBJ2-7; 8 bases match TRBD2. The CDR3 length is 15 residues. V lost 1 base and J lost 0; bases outside the gene matches: 2. Germline lookup yields CDR1 SGHVT and CDR2 SQSDAQ. CDR3 bases: TGTGCCAGCAGCTTAGTAGCGGGGCCCTCCTACGAGCAGTACTTC. Translated: CASSLVAGPSYEQYF.

The chain combines TRBV12-3 or TRBV12-4 with TRBJ1-2; 9 bases align to TRBD1. CDR3 length: 15 amino acids. With 6 bases clipped from V and 2 bases from J, the junction kept 7 bases outside the gene matches. The DNA for the CDR3 is TGTGCCAGCAGATCTCTCGGGACAGGGAACTATGGCTACACCTTC. Protein: CASRSLGTGNYGYTF.

The chain has TRBV15 and TRBJ1-2; D gene ambiguous. The V gene lost 0 bases and the J gene lost 8 bases, with 7 bases spanning the gap. CDR3 length: 12 residues. The V gene's germline CDR1 is LNHNV and CDR2 YYDKDF (reference sequence). CDR3 sequence reads: CATSREQYGYTF. Here the CDR3 DNA reads TGTGCCACCAGCAGAGAACAGTACGGCTACACCTTC.

The rearrangement links TRBV20-1 to TRBJ2-7; TRBD2 aligns across 8 bases. V gave up 3 bases and J gave up 7 bases; unmatched junction bases: 8. CDR1 DFQATT and CDR2 SNEGSKA come from the germline V gene (reference sequence). The CDR3 extends over 13 amino acids. The CDR3 here is CSASGRASGEQYF. Here the CDR3 DNA reads TGCAGTGCTAGCGGGAGGGCCAGCGGGGAGCAGTACTTC.

The chain couples TRBV11-2 to TRBJ2-1; no reliable D call. The V gene's germline CDR1 is SGHAT and CDR2 FQNNGV. Trimming left V 5 bases short and J 4 bases short, with 12 bases between. CDR3 length: 14 residues. CDR3 bases: TGTGCCAGCAGCCACTCCGGGTCGTACAATGAGCAGTTCTTC. Amino acid sequence: CASSHSGSYNEQFF. The whole variable domain, remainder taken from reference TRBV11-2 and TRBJ2-1, is EAGVAQSPRYKIIEKRQSVAFWCNPISGHATLYWYQQILGQGPKLLIQFQNNGVVDDSQLPKDRFSAERLKGVDSTLKIQPAKLEDSAVYLCASSHSGSYNEQFFGPGTRLTVL.

This clonotype was seen repeatedly, ten times or more. This chain links TRBV2 with TRBJ2-1, with 8 positions matching TRBD2. This CDR3 has 15 amino acids. Unmatched junction bases numbered 12, after V lost 8 bases and J lost 6 bases. CDR1 and CDR2 from the germline V gene are SNHLY and FYNNEI. CDR3 sequence (DNA): TGTGCCAGCCGATTCGGGACTAGTATTCTCAATGAGCAGTTCTTC. Its translation is CASRFGTSILNEQFF.

This chain connects TRBV24-1 to TRBJ1-5; 7 bases fit TRBD1. Germline CDR1 reads KGHDR; CDR2 reads SFDVKD. V lost 5 bases and J lost 4; bases outside the gene matches: 4. The CDR3 has 14 residues. CDR3 sequence (DNA): TGTGCCACCAGTGCAGGGGGTTGGAATCAGCCCCAGCATTTT. Protein: CATSAGGWNQPQHF.

This chain uses TRBV7-8 with TRBJ2-3; a possible D gene is TRBD1 (6 bases). This CDR3 has 15 residues. V gave up 5 bases and J gave up 0 bases, with 12 bases separating them. Germline V lookup: CDR1 SGHVS, CDR2 FQNEAQ. CDR3 nucleotide sequence: TGTGCCAGCAGCCAGGGGCCGGGAAGCACAGATACGCAGTATTTT. Protein: CASSQGPGSTDTQYF.

This chain links TRBV24-1 with TRBJ1-1; D gene unclear. In germline, CDR1 is KGHDR, CDR2 SFDVKD. V lost 6 bases to trimming and J lost 1 base, with 2 bases between them. This CDR3 has 11 residues. CDR3 protein: CATSKNTEAFF. DNA for the CDR3: TGTGCCACCAGTAAGAACACTGAAGCTTTCTTT.

This rearrangement joins TRBV19 to TRBJ2-3; the D call may be TRBD1 or TRBD2 (6 bases each). V shed 3 bases and J shed 0 bases, with 13 bases lying between them. CDR3 size: 16 residues. Germline CDR1 LNHDA, CDR2 SQIVND (reference sequence). The CDR3 nucleotides are TGTGCCAGTAGTATCAGTCGGGGGCTCAGCACAGATACGCAGTATTTT. It translates to CASSISRGLSTDTQYF.